This T cell receptor (beta chain) was identified in a study of cytomegalovirus exposure and HLA in healthy donors. About the research overall: Clustering assigned 81% of the roughly 370 genotyped donors to the Caucasian-associated ancestry cluster. General study points: According to reports, the classifier identified cytomegalovirus status with high specificity and sensitivity. Excluded: some indistinguishable V segments such as TRBV6-2 and TRBV6-3. The authors reported that TCR beta sequences could predict HLA-A and HLA-B alleles. These predictions were accurate for most subjects in the first cohort.

60 Vbeta and 13 Jbeta primers were used in PCR. Method: immunoSEQ multiplex PCR; TCRdb's copy keeps in-frame clones and lacks some. This table has around 180,000 clones, under 85% appearing once. As for this clone: Its cognate antigen is unknown.

The CDR3 contains 14 residues. V lost 3 bases, J lost 5 bases, and 13 bases lay in between. Germline V CDR1 and CDR2: KGHSH, LQKENI. This rearrangement joins TRBV18 to TRBJ1-1; D is perhaps TRBD1 (6 bases). The TCR sequence derives from a man younger than 30 in good health and CMV-seronegative. The sequencing input was PBMCs. DNA for the CDR3: TGTGCCAGCTCACCGGGGGGGCAGGAAACTGAAGCTTTCTTT. Its translation is CASSPGGQETEAFF.